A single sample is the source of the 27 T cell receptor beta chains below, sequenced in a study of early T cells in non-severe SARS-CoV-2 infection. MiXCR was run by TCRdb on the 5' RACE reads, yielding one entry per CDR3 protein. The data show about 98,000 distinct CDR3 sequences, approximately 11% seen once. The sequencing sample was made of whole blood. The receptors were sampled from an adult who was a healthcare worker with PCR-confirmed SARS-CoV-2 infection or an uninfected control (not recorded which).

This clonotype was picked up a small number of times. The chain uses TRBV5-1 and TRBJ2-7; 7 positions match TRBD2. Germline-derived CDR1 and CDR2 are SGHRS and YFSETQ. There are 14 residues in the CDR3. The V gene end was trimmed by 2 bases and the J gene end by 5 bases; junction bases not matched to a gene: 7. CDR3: CASSLPTSLNEQYF. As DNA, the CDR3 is TGCGCCAGCAGCTTACCGACTAGCTTAAACGAGCAGTACTTC. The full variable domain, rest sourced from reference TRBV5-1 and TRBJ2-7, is KAGVTQTPRYLIKTRGQQVTLSCSPISGHRSVSWYQQTPGQGLQFLFEYFSETQRNKGNFPGRFSGRQFSNSRSEMNVSTLELGDSALYLCASSLPTSLNEQYFGPGTRLTVT.

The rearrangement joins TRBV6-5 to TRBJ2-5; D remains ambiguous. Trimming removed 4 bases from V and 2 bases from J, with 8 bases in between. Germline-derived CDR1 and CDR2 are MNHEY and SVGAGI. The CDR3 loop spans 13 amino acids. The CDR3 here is CASSLVKQETQYF. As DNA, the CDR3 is TGTGCCAGCAGTTTGGTGAAACAAGAGACCCAGTACTTC.

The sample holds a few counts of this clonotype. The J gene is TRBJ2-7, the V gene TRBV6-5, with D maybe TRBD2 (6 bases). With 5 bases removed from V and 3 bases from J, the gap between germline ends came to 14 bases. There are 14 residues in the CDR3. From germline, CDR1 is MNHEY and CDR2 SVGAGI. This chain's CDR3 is CASSQGLAYYEQYF. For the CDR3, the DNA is TGTGCCAGCAGTCAGGGACTTGCTTACTACGAGCAGTACTTC.

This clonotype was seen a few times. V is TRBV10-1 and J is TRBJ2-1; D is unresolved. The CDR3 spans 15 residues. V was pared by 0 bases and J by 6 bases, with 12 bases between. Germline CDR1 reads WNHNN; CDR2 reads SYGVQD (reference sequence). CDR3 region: CASSESLGSSNEQFF. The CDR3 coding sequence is TGCGCCAGCAGTGAGTCTTTGGGTTCGAGCAATGAGCAGTTCTTC.

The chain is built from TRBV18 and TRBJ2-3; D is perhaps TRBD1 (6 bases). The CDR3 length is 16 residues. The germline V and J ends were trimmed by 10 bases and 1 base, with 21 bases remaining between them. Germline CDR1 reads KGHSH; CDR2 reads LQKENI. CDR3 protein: CATTPTGGAGTDTQYF. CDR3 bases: TGTGCCACCACCCCGACAGGTGGCGCGGGCACAGATACGCAGTATTTT.

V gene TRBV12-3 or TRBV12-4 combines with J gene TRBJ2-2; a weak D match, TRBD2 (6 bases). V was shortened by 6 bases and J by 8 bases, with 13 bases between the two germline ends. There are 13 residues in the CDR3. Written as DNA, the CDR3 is TGTGCCAGCAGGCGGGAACGAAGTGGGGAGCTGTTTTTT. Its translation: CASRRERSGELFF.

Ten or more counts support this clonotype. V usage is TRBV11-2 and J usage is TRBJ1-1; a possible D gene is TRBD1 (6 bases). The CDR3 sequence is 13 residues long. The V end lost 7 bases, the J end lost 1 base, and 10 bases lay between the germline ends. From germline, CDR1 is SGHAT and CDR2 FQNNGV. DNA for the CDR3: TGTGCCAGCAACCCGACAGGGAACACTGAAGCTTTCTTT. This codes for CASNPTGNTEAFF.

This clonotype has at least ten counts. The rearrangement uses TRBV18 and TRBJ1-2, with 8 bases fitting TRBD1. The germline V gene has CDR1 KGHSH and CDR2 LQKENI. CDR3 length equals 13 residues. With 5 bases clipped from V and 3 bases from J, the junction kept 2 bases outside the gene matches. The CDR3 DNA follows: TGTGCCAGCTCAGAGGACAGGGACTATGGCTACACCTTC. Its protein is CASSEDRDYGYTF.

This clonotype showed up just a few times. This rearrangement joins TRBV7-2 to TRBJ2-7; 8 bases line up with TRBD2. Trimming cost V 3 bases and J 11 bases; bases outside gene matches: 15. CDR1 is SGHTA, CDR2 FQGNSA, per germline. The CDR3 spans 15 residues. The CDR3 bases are TGTGCCAGCAGCTTCCAGAGCGGGGGTGGCTTGGAGGAGTACTTC. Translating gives CASSFQSGGGLEEYF.

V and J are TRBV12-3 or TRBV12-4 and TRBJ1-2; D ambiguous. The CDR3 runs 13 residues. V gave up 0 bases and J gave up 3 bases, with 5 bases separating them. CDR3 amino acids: CASSLARYYGYTF. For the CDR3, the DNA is TGTGCCAGCAGTTTAGCCAGGTACTATGGCTACACCTTC.

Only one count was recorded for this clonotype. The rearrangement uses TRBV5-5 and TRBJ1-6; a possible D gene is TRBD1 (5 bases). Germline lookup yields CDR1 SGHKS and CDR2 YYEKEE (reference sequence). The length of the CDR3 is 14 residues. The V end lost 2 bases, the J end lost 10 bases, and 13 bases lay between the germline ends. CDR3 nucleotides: TGTGCCAGCAGCTTCAGGGTTCAAGGCTCACCCCTCCACTTT. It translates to CASSFRVQGSPLHF.

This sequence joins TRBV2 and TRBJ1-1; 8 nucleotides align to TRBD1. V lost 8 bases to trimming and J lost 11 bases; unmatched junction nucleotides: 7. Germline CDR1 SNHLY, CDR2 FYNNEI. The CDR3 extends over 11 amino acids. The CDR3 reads CASLTQGEAFF. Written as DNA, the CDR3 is TGTGCCAGCCTAACACAGGGGGAGGCTTTCTTT. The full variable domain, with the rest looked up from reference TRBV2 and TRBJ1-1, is EPEVTQTPSHQVTQMGQEVILRCVPISNHLYFYWYRQILGQKVEFLVSFYNNEISEKSEIFDDQFSVERPDGSNFTLKIRSTKLEDSAMYFCASLTQGEAFFGQGTRLTVV.

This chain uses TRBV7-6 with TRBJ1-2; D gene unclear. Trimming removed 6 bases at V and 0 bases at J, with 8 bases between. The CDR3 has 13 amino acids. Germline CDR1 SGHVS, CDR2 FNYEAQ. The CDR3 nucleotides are TGTGCCAGCAGTTCCGGGACTAACTATGGCTACACCTTC. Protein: CASSSGTNYGYTF.

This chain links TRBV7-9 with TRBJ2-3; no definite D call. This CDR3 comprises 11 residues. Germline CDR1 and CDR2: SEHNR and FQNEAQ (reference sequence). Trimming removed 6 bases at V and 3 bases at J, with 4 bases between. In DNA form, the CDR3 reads TGTGCCAGCAGGGCAACAGATACGCAGTATTTT. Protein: CASRATDTQYF.

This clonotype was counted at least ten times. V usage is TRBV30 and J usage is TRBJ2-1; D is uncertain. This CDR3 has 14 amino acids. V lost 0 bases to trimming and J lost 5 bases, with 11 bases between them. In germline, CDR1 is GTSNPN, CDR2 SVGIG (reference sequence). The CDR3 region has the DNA TGTGCCTGGAGTGTCCCTAGGCTTAACAATGAGCAGTTCTTC. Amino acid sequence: CAWSVPRLNNEQFF.

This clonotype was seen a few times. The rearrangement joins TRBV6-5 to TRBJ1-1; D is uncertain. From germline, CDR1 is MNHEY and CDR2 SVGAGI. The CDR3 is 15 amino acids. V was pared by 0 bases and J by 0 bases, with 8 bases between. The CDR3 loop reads CASSYSEVMNTEAFF. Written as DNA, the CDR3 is TGTGCCAGCAGTTACTCTGAGGTTATGAACACTGAAGCTTTCTTT.

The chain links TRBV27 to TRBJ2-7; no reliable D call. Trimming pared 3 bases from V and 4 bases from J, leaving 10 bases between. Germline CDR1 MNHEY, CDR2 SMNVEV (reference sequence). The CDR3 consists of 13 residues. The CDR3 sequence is CASSFVPIYEQYF. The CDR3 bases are TGTGCCAGCAGTTTTGTACCAATTTACGAGCAGTACTTC.

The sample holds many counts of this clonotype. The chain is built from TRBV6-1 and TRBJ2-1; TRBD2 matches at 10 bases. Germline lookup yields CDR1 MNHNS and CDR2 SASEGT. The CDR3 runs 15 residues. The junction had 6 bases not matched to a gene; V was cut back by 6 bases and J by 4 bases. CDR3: CASSPLAGRYNEQFF. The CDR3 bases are TGTGCCAGCAGCCCACTAGCGGGACGGTACAATGAGCAGTTCTTC.

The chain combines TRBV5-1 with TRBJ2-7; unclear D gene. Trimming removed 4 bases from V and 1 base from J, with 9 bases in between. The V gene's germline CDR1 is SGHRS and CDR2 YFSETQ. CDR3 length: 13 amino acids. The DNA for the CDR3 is TGCGCCAGCAGCGGCGCGGCATCCTACGAGCAGTACTTC. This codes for CASSGAASYEQYF.

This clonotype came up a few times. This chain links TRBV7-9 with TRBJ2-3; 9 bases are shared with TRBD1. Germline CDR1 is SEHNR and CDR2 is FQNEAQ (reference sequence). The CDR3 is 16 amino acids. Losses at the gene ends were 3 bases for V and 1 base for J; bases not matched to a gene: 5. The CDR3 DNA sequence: TGTGCCAGCAGCTTGAGGACAGGGGAGGGCACAGATACGCAGTATTTT. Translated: CASSLRTGEGTDTQYF.

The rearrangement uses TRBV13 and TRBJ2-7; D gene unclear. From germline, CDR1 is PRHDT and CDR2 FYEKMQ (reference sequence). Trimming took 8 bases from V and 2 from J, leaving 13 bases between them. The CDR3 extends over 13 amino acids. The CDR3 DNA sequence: TGTGCCAGCGGCCCAGGAGACGCCTACGAGCAGTACTTC. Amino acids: CASGPGDAYEQYF.

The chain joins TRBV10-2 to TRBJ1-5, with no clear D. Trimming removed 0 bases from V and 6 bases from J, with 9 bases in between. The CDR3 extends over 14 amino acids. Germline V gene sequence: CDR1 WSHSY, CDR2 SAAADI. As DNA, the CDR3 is TGCGCCAGCAGTGAGTCGCATAGACGTCAGCCCCAGCATTTT. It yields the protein CASSESHRRQPQHF.

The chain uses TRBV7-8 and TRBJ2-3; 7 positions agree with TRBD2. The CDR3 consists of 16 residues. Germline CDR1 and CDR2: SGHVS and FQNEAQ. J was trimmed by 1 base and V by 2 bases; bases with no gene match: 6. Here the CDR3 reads CASSLRFREGTDTQYF. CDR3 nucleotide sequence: TGTGCCAGCAGCTTAAGGTTTCGGGAGGGCACAGATACGCAGTATTTT.

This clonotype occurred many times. Here the CDR3 DNA reads TGCAGTGCTAGAGATGTCGGATACACAGATACGCAGTATTTT. Translation gives CSARDVGYTDTQYF. The chain uses TRBV20-1 and TRBJ2-3; no definite D call. Trimming stripped 0 bases from V and 2 bases from J, with 9 bases between. The CDR3 covers 14 residues. Germline CDR1 is DFQATT and CDR2 is SNEGSKA (reference sequence).

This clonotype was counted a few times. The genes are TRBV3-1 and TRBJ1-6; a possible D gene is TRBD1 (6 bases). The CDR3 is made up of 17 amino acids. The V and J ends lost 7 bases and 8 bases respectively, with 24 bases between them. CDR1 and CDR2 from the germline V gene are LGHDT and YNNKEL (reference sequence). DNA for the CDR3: TGTGCCAGCAATACGCGAGCCAGGGGATACCGCGATTCACCCCTCCACTTT. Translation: CASNTRARGYRDSPLHF.

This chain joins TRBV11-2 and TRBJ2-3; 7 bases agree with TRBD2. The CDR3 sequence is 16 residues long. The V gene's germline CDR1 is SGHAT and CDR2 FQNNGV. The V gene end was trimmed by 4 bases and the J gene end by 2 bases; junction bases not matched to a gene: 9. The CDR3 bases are TGTGCCAGCAGCTCCTACAGCGGGAAAAACACAGATACGCAGTATTTT. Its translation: CASSSYSGKNTDTQYF.

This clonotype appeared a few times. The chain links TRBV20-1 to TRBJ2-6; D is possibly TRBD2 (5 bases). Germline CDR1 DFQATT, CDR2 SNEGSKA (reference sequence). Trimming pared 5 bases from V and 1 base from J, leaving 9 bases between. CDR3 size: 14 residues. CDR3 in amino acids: CSARTQSGANVLTF. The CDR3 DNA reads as TGCAGTGCTCGGACTCAGTCTGGGGCCAACGTCCTGACTTTC.